This is a list of T cell receptor beta chains from one sample in a study of T-cell memory formation after mild COVID-19. TCRdb redid the calling of the 5' RACE reads with MiXCR, one entry per CDR3 protein. The data hold fewer than 700,000 distinct CDR3 sequences, with under 20% observed a single time. The sample was PBMCs or a T cell subset sorted from them (not recorded which). Receptor source: an adult woman who had mild COVID-19 (a few samples of this study predate the infection). Cell type and time point are not known. The CDR3 runs from the conserved cysteine through the conserved F or W. The order of the fields is J gene, V gene, CDR3 length, CDR3 protein.

J gene: TRBJ2-1
V gene: TRBV11-2
CDR3 length: 15
CDR3 protein: CASSKQRGAGNEQFF

J gene: TRBJ2-1
V gene: TRBV5-1
CDR3 length: 15
CDR3 protein: CASSPAGTSYNEQFF

J gene: TRBJ2-6
V gene: TRBV4-1
CDR3 length: 16
CDR3 protein: CASSQDRGSGANVLTF

J gene: TRBJ2-5
V gene: TRBV11-3
CDR3 length: 13
CDR3 protein: CASSLVPSGAQYF

J gene: TRBJ2-1
V gene: TRBV12-3/TRBV12-4
CDR3 length: 16
CDR3 protein: CASNLGLAGARDEQFF

J gene: TRBJ1-2
V gene: TRBV7-2
CDR3 length: 15
CDR3 protein: CASSLAFTAGAGYTF

J gene: TRBJ1-2
V gene: TRBV18
CDR3 length: 13
CDR3 protein: CASSPLGYYGYTF

J gene: TRBJ1-2
V gene: TRBV4-1
CDR3 length: 17
CDR3 protein: CASSQRKQGRGNDGYTF

J gene: TRBJ1-5
V gene: TRBV7-9
CDR3 length: 16
CDR3 protein: CASSQRTGGQNQPQHF

J gene: TRBJ2-5
V gene: TRBV20-1
CDR3 length: 15
CDR3 protein: CSAPGTSGPLKTQYF

J gene: TRBJ2-2
V gene: TRBV7-7
CDR3 length: 12
CDR3 protein: CASSTPTGELFF

J gene: TRBJ1-1
V gene: TRBV20-1
CDR3 length: 12
CDR3 protein: CSATWGGTEAFF

J gene: TRBJ1-5
V gene: TRBV5-1
CDR3 length: 15
CDR3 protein: CASSADPTSNQPQHF

J gene: TRBJ1-6
V gene: TRBV6-5
CDR3 length: 16
CDR3 protein: CASRDNALRGLSPLHF

J gene: TRBJ1-4
V gene: TRBV7-9
CDR3 length: 18
CDR3 protein: CASSTLPGQGAGEEKLFF